The rows below give T cell receptor beta chains drawn from one sample of a study of blood T cell repertoires in COVID-19. Sequencing was performed with immunoSEQ multiplex PCR; in TCRdb, only in-frame clones are kept and a portion is missing. Of about 670,000 clones listed, 85% to 90% were seen once; the top ten hold more than 0.25%. Sequenced material: peripheral blood. The source is a woman aged 18-35 years with acute or convalescent COVID-19. The CDR3 runs from the conserved cysteine through the conserved F or W. Each record gives: clone size, D gene, V gene, J gene, CDR3 DNA, CDR3 protein. D genes are given only for firm matches. Clone sizes are given selectively: once, few, many, or a class where the clone is expanded.

>NA|NA|TRBV6-5|TRBJ1-2
TGTGCCAGCAGTACGGACACCCCCTATGGCTACACCTTC
CASSTDTPYGYTF
>few|NA|TRBV5-6|TRBJ2-7
TGTGCCAGCTCAGGCTCGTCTATTGCTTCCTACTACGAGCAGTACTTC
CASSGSSIASYYEQYF
>NA|TRBD1|TRBV7-9|TRBJ1-6
TGTGCCAGCAGTTCGACCGGGACAGATAATTCACCCCTCCACTTT
CASSSTGTDNSPLHF
>NA|NA|TRBV4-3|TRBJ1-1
TGCGCCAGCAGCCAAGATAGCATTTACACTGAAGCTTTCTTT
CASSQDSIYTEAFF
>few|TRBD1|TRBV4-3|TRBJ1-5
TGCGCCAGCAGCCAAGACCGGGGTACCGGGACAGGGGAAAATCAGCCCCAGCATTTT
CASSQDRGTGTGENQPQHF
>NA|NA|TRBV5-1|TRBJ2-2
TGCGCCAGCAGCTTGGTGGGGGCTTCCGTCGGGGAGCTGTTTTTT
CASSLVGASVGELFF
>few|NA|TRBV7-3|TRBJ1-1
TGTGCCAGCAGCTTAAGTCGGGACACTGAAGCTTTCTTT
CASSLSRDTEAFF
>NA|NA|TRBV6-4|TRBJ2-2
TGTGCCAGCAGCTCGCCCCTCCGCGAGCGTTTCTTTTATGAGGCTGAGCTGTTTTTT
CASSSPLRERFFYEAELFF
>few|NA|TRBV24-1|TRBJ2-7
TGTGCCACCAGTGATTTGATCACTAGACGCCGCGAGCAGTACTTC
CATSDLITRRREQYF
>NA|NA|TRBV19|TRBJ1-3
TGTGCCAGTAGTCCAACAGGGAGCTCTGGAAACACCATATATTTT
CASSPTGSSGNTIYF
>NA|NA|TRBV29-1|TRBJ1-2
TGCAGCGTTGCATCCGGGGAAAAGAATGGCTACACCTTC
CSVASGEKNGYTF
>NA|NA|TRBV27|TRBJ1-2
TGTGCCAGCAGTTTATTTTTGGGGACACAGGGCTACACCTTC
CASSLFLGTQGYTF
>NA|NA|TRBV4-2|TRBJ2-3
TGTGCCAGCAGCCAAGAGGGCCGGAGGGGGCGGGGAGATACGCAGTATTTT
CASSQEGRRGRGDTQYF
>NA|TRBD1|TRBV2|TRBJ1-2
TGTGCCAGTACCACCGGGACAGGGTACTATGGCTACACCTTC
CASTTGTGYYGYTF
>NA|NA|TRBV5-4|TRBJ1-6
TGTGCCAGCAGCTTGGTGCCAGGGAATTCACCCCTCCACTTT
CASSLVPGNSPLHF
>NA|TRBD1|TRBV9|TRBJ1-1
TGTGCCAGCAGCCTACGACAGGGGACCACTGAAGCTTTCTTT
CASSLRQGTTEAFF
>NA|NA|TRBV27|TRBJ2-7
TGTGCCAGCAAGGCCACTTCGGGCTACGAGCAGTACTTC
CASKATSGYEQYF
>NA|TRBD1|TRBV19|TRBJ1-1
TGTGCCAGTAGTAAGGTGGCAGGGGGTGAAGCTTTCTTT
CASSKVAGGEAFF
>NA|NA|TRBV27|TRBJ1-2
TGTGCCAGCAGCCCCCTGGGAGGGACGGAAGGCTACACCTTC
CASSPLGGTEGYTF
>NA|TRBD1|TRBV27|TRBJ1-5
TGTGCCAGCAGTTTATCGACACAGGGGCCCCTCTATAGCAATCAGCCCCAGCATTTT
CASSLSTQGPLYSNQPQHF
>NA|TRBD1|TRBV28|TRBJ1-6
TGTGCCAGCAGCCTAAACAGGGGCTCACCCCTCCACTTT
CASSLNRGSPLHF
>NA|TRBD2|TRBV5-1|TRBJ2-1
TGCGCCAGCAGCCCCTGGACTAGCGGGGATGAGCAGTTCTTC
CASSPWTSGDEQFF
>NA|TRBD1|TRBV9|TRBJ1-5
TGTGCCAGCAGCGGACAGGGACTCAATCAGCCCCAGCATTTT
CASSGQGLNQPQHF
>NA|NA|TRBV3-1/TRBV3-2|TRBJ1-6
TGTGCCAGCAGCCAAGTCCTTGTCGACTCGCCCCTCCACTTT
CASSQVLVDSPLHF
>NA|NA|TRBV6-4|TRBJ1-1
TGTGCCAGCAGTGACTCTTTGAGGAGGACTTGGAACACTGAAGCTTTCTTT
CASSDSLRRTWNTEAFF
>NA|TRBD2|TRBV3-1/TRBV3-2|TRBJ2-3
TGTGCCAGCAGCTCCACACCGGGTGCTAGCGGGGGGGTCACAGATACGCAGTATTTT
CASSSTPGASGGVTDTQYF
>NA|NA|TRBV11-2|TRBJ2-1
TGTGCCAGCAGCCTCGATCTAGGGGGGGGTGACAATGAGCAGTTCTTC
CASSLDLGGGDNEQFF
>NA|TRBD2|TRBV28|TRBJ2-7
TGTGCCAGCAGTCCCGGGAGCGGGGGGGGCCCCTACGAGCAGTACTTC
CASSPGSGGGPYEQYF
>NA|TRBD1|TRBV6-5|TRBJ2-7
TGTGCCAGCGGACAGGGGGCTAGGTACGAGCAGTACTTC
CASGQGARYEQYF
>NA|NA|TRBV5-1|TRBJ1-1
TGCGCCAGCAGCCTCAACGGGGGCACTGAAGCTTTCTTT
CASSLNGGTEAFF
>NA|TRBD1|TRBV6-5|TRBJ1-1
TGTGCCAGCACCAGGGGGGCTGAAGCTTTCTTT
CASTRGAEAFF